This T cell receptor (beta chain) was captured in a study of T cell responses to AZD1222 COVID-19 vaccine (dated by TCRdb to the early 2020s). Looking at the study overall: Because spike-specific TCR depth and breadth did not differ between the two schedules, AZD1222 recipients who got a second dose at roughly 4 weeks were pooled with those who got a second dose at roughly 12 weeks. Trial participants were enrolled by age into subgroups of 18-55, 56-69 and 70-plus years, and around 150, 28 and 57 TCR-sequenced participants, respectively, were included in these subgroups. A total of just over 230 trial participants underwent TCR sequencing, of whom some 210 received two doses of AZD1222 and roughly 25 received two doses of the MenACWY control vaccine. What the authors observed across the whole study: No day 14 peak-response samples were available, so repertoires were characterized only after the peak T cell response. After two AZD1222 doses, spike-specific TCR breadth and depth were significantly higher than at day 0 and than in MenACWY recipients. Epitopes outside the regions mutated in the B.1.351 and B.1.1.7 variants were reportedly recognized by nearly half of the unique spike-specific TCRs. Participants were mostly white British and included more females than males, and it was suggested by the authors that clonal diversity may have been underestimated. Vaccine-associated CD4 TCRs spanned the whole spike protein, with dominant responses in regions 160-218 and 743-854. Conclusions about previously exposed vaccinees are limited because only six or seven AZD1222 recipients were SARS-CoV-2 seropositive at baseline. The 56-69-year group was small, and its depth increase did not reach significance, likely because of low power.

Concerning this clone: What this receptor recognizes is not known. No per-base quality is available; no much larger clone lies one base away.

The CDR3 regions of human TCRbeta chains were analyzed by immunosequencing. Concerning the study's data processing: Repertoire TCRs were matched against a reference library of SARS-CoV-2-specific TCRs generated with the MIRA antigen-specificity platform. Breadth meant the fraction of unique TCRs that were SARS-CoV-2-associated, whereas depth meant the fraction of total T cells that were SARS-CoV-2-associated. Using the MIRA data, every spike-specific TCR was mapped to the spike region that the TCR reacted to and assigned to either a CD4 or a CD8 class. Log10-transformed breadth and depth values were compared by one-way ANOVA with Sidak's multiple comparisons tests. Held by TCRdb, this immuneACCESS table contains in-frame sequences only and omits some clones. Under half of the omission traces to an unresolved V gene where checked; the cause of the rest is unknown. From that table come the V and J calls and clone size; the DNA was used to work out D and trimming. This sample comprises 130,000 to 150,000 clones, roughly nine tenths of them detected only once. The top ten hold 4.5% to 6% of the sample.

The CDR3 covers 13 residues, taking in both the cysteine and the phenylalanine. Only the CDR3 portion is preserved as DNA: 39 bases, with reading frame beginning at the first base. Trimming accounts for 5 bases at V and 5 bases at J, while the number of junction bases matched to no gene is 3. CDR1 and CDR2, per the germline V gene (reference sequence), are SGHNT and YYREEE. The time point tag for this specimen amounts to: baseline before first vaccination. Vaccinee samples were obtained from the UK trials COV001 and COV002, which included a single-blind randomized controlled phase 2/3 trial of AZD1222 (ChAdOx1 nCoV-19) in healthy adults. For TCRbeta chain sequencing, PBMC samples were collected from trial participants at day 0 and at day 28 after the second dose.

The source is an adult in good health. Sequences were derived from peripheral blood, sampled on day 0 of AZD1222 vaccination. The chain was built from TRBV5-4 and TRBJ2-2, and 7 junction bases match TRBD2. This receptor has the CDR3 CASRWEGTGELFF. The base sequence is TGTGCCAGCAGGTGGGAGGGTACCGGGGAGCTGTTTTTT.